This T cell receptor (beta chain) was recorded in a study of blood T cell repertoires in COVID-19. Data came from immunoSEQ multiplex PCR; TCRdb stores just in-frame clones and leaves some out. The sample records approximately 200,000 clones, around 87% being singletons. The V and J ends lost 6 bases and 9 bases, in that order; junction bases with no gene match: 10. The CDR3 is 15 amino acids. Germline V gene sequence: CDR1 MDHEN, CDR2 SYDVKM. This clonotype was obtained from a man aged 25 to 45 in a cohort exposed to, infected with or recovered from COVID-19 (not recorded which). Sequenced sample: PBMCs or T cells enriched from blood (not recorded which). The chain recombines TRBV28 with TRBJ1-6; 8 bases match TRBD1. The CDR3 sequence is CASRLGQAFFSPLHF. In nucleotides, the CDR3 is TGTGCCAGCAGGCTGGGACAGGCATTTTTTTCACCCCTCCACTTT.